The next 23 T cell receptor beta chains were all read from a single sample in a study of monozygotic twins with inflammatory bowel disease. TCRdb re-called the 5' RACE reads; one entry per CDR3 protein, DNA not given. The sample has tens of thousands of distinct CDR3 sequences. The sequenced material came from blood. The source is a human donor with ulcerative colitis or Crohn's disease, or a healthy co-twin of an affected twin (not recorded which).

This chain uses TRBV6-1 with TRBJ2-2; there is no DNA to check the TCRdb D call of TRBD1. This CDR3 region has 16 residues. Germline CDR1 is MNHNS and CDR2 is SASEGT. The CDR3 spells CASIPSGAGNTGELFF.

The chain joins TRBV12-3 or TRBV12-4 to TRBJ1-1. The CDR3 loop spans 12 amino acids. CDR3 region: CASSPRRTEAFF.

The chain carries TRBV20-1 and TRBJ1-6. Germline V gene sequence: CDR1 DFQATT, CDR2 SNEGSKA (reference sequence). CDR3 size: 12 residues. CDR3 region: CSARRLDSPLHF.

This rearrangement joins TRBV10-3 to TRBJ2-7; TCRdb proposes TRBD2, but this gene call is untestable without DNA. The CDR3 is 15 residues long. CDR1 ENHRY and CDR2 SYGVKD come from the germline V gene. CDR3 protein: CAIKIDERGRYEQYF.

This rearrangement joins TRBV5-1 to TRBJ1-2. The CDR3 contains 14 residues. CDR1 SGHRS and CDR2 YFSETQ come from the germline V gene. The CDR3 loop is CASSSQGPQGGYTF.

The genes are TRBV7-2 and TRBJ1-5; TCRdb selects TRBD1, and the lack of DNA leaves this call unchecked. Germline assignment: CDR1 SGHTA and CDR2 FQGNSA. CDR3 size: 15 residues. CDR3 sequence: CASSGTGTQGWPQHF.

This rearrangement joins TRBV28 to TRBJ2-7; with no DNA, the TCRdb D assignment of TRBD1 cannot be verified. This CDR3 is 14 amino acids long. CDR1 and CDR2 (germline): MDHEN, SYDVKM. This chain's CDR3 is CASSKPGRNYEQYF.

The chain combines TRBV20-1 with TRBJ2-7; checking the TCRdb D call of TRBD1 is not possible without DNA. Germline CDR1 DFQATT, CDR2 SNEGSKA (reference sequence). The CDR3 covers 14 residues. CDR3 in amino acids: CSASVRRGAYEQYF.

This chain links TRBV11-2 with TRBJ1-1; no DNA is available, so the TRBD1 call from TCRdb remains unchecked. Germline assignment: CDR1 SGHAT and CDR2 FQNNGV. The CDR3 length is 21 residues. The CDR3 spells CASSRTSGTGGEFNMNTEAFF.

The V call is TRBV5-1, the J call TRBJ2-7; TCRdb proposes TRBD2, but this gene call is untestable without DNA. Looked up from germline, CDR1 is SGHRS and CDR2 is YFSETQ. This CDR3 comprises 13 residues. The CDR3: CASRRETSSEQYF.

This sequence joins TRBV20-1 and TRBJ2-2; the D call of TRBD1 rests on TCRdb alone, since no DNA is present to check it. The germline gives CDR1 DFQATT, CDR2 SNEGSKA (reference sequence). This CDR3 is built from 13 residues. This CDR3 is CSAPDPNTGELFF.

The CDR3 protein is CSATTSARSYNEQFF. The chain combines TRBV20-1 with TRBJ2-1; absent DNA, TCRdb's TRBD2 call cannot be checked. The CDR3 has 15 residues. Looked up from germline, CDR1 is DFQATT and CDR2 is SNEGSKA (reference sequence).

CDR3 loop: CATRQPKNYGYGYTF. The chain is built from TRBV28 and TRBJ1-2. CDR1 and CDR2 from the germline V gene are MDHEN and SYDVKM. CDR3 length equals 15 residues.

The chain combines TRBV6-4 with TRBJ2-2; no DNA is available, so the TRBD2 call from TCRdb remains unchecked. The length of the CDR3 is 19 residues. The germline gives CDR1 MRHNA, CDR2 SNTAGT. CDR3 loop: CASTPREGAWTSRGGELFF.

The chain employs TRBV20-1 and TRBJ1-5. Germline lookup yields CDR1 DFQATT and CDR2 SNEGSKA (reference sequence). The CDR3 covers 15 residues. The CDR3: CSASPGGYSNQPQHF.

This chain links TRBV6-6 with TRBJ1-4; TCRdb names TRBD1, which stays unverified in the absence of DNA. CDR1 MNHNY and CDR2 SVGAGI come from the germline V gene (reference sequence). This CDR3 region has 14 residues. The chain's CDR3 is CASSLRGLGEKLFF.

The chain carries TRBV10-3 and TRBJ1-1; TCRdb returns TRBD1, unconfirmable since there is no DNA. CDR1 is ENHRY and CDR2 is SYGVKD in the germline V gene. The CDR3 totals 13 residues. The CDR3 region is CAISEVGDTEAFF.

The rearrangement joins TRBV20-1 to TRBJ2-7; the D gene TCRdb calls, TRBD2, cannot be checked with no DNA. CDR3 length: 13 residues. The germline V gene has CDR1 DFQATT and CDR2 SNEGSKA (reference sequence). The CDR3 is CSALGEGAREQYF.

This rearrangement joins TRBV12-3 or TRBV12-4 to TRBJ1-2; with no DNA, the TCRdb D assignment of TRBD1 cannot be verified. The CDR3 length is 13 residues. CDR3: CASSFTGTYGYTF.

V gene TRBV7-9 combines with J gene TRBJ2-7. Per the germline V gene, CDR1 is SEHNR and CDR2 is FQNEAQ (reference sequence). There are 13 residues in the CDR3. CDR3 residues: CASSTDADYEQYF.

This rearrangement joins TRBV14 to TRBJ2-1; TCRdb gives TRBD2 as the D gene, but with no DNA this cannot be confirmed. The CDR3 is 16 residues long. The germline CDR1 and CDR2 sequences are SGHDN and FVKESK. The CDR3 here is CASSRTAGGLYNEQFF.

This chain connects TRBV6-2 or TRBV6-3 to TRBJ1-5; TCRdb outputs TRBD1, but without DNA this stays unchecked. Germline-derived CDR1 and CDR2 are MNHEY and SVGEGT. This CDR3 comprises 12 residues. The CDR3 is CASSKGHQPQHF.

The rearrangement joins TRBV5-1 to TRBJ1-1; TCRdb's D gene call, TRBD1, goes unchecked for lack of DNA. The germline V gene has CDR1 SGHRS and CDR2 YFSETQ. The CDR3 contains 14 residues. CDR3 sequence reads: CASSLTGQDTEAFF.